This TCR beta chain was retrieved from a study of blood T cell repertoires in COVID-19. This clone was detected only once. The same CDR3 also results from other DNA sequences found in this sample. From germline, CDR1 is LGHDT and CDR2 YNNKEL (reference sequence). The CDR3 length is 13 residues. Trimming left V 1 base short and J 3 bases short, with 6 bases between. Original data processing: Estimation of nucleated cell counts relied on the amplification of reference gene primers. TCRdb's table, derived via immunoSEQ multiplex PCR, lists solely in-frame clones and lacks some. For V, J and clone size, that table is used; D and trimming come from the DNA. The top ten hold about 60% of the sample, which has roughly 40,000 clones, around 84% seen once.

The rearrangement uses TRBV3-1 (or the pseudogene TRBV3-2) and TRBJ1-1; no definite D call. The TCR was taken from a man aged 70-80 years with acute or convalescent COVID-19. The sequencing sample was made of peripheral blood. CDR3 bases: TGTGCCAGCAGCCAAGTCCAGGACACTGAAGCTTTCTTT. Encoded protein: CASSQVQDTEAFF.